This entry concerns a single T cell receptor beta chain. This clonotype was picked up many times. The antigen it binds to is not known. Qualities for individual bases were not recorded, and no much larger clone is one base off. TCR beta VDJ combination and CDR3 sequence profiling used genomic DNA as the template. An Illumina HiSeq 2000 was used for TCR repertoire sequencing. Regarding the original processing steps: TRBV/TRBJ rearrangement plots, CDR3 size and DJ length profiles, and Simpson's diversity index were used to assess repertoires. The most abundant DNA sequence in the deep sequencing data was defined as the immunodominant clone. CDR3 amino acid sequences were checked for sharing across subjects and were also compared against the VDJdb database and published repertoires. TCRdb reworked the public reads: Q25 trimming with fastp, MiXCR clone assembly, productive beta chains retained. Every entry covers one CDR3 protein and lists the most common genes and DNA from its rows. What appears here as the V and J calls and clone size reflects TCRdb's work, not the paper's. The table for this sample lists under 500,000 distinct CDR3 sequences; about a third of them were counted only once. Nearly 0.85% of the sample comes from the top ten.

This sample stems from a study of CD8+CD57+ T cells in acquired aplastic anemia (dated by TCRdb to the late 2010s). Regarding the complete study: DNA extracted from sorted CD4+ and CD8+ cells had a mean of approximately 3.5 ug, with a range of roughly 0.2 to 27.4 ug. CD8+CD57+ expansion was defined as a frequency above the mean frequency observed in healthy subjects.

Flow cytometry had shown CD8+CD57+ cell expansion in the patients selected for sequencing. Severe acquired aplastic anemia was diagnosed in all patients according to International Study of Aplastic Anemia and Agranulocytosis and Camitta criteria. No patient had received any therapy when blood was sampled. The study deep-sequenced TCR repertoires of sorted CD4+ and CD8+ blood T cells from severe aplastic anemia patients and healthy subjects. Patients were enrolled in the USA under clinicaltrials.gov protocols 00001620, 01623167, 00001397, 00071045, 00081523 and 00961064. Ficoll-Paque density gradient centrifugation was used to isolate peripheral blood mononuclear cells. Before DNA extraction, CD4+ and CD8+ T cells were sorted by FACS or by magnetic beads. What the study reported, not specific to this receptor: Roughly 30 CD8+ CDR3 sequences were found to be shared between patients and controls, but these sequences appeared to be highly expressed in patients and within the immunodominant clones of the patients. Patients and healthy controls showed no significant difference in CD8+ Simpson's diversity (P=0.060).

The clonotype originates from a human donor with aplastic anemia. The source material was sorted CD4+, CD8+, or CD8+CD57+ T cells (not recorded which) from PBMCs.

The DNA sequence is as follows: TGTGCCAGCAGTGAACCTTCCGGGACAGGGGGACGGAGATATGAGCAGTTCTTC. This sequence encodes CASSEPSGTGGRRYEQFF. Here the chain combines TRBV25-1 and TRBJ2-1; 11 middle bases align to TRBD1. The germline V gene yields MGHDK for CDR1 and SYGVNS for CDR2. Ends trimmed: V by 2 bases, J by 8 bases; bases unmatched to a gene: 14. The cysteine opens and the phenylalanine closes a CDR3 of 18 amino acids. Solely the CDR3 DNA is kept, with 54 bases framed from the first base.